This T cell receptor beta chain was obtained from a study of blood T cell repertoires in COVID-19 (dated by TCRdb to about 2020). Regarding the research as a whole: Samples covering the acute and convalescent phases of COVID-19 were provided by collaborators in the United States, Italy and Spain. The material from the prospective study consisted of cDNA or gDNA derived from T cells, B-cell-depleted T cells, or PBMCs. Subjects who had been exposed to COVID-19, were actively infected with it, or had recovered from it provided the deeply sampled blood TCRbeta repertoires that made up the dataset. The repertoires were made available in a free public database intended to serve as a resource for research on the immune response to SARS-CoV-2. Samples were obtained from the ongoing ImmuneRACE study (first 160 participants) and from over 1,000 subjects provided by 6 global collaborators. Nearly every sample came with metadata listing a de-identified subject ID, COVID-19 status, age in years and sex. Where available, HLA class I and class II types were taken from metadata supplied by the sample provider and were not determined by assay-based typing. Findings and caveats that apply to the study as a whole: The quantity of clinical and demographic metadata differed by source and by participant and was supplied without curation.

TCRbeta CDR3 regions were amplified from genomic DNA using the immunoSEQ Assay, a bias-controlled multiplex PCR. The paper's data handling went like this. Nucleated cell counts per sample were estimated from amplification of reference gene primers within the assay. To quantify the absolute abundance of each unique TCRbeta CDR3 rearrangement, sequence reads were collapsed and filtered. Productive Simpson clonality was computed per sample as the square root of Simpson's diversity index over productive rearrangements. As stored in TCRdb, this immuneACCESS dataset retains in-frame rearrangements with V and J assigned. A fraction of the clones does not appear; measured against another copy, unresolved V genes explain less than half of the discrepancy, and the remainder lacks a known reason. V and J calls and clone size are as listed in that table; D and trimming were resolved from the DNA. The table for this sample lists 95,000 to 120,000 clones; around 85% of them were counted only once. Of the sample, about 13% falls within the top ten clones.

Collaborating institutions collected whole blood in K2EDTA tubes following their own protocols. For TCRbeta analysis, collaborator samples were shipped as frozen whole blood, as isolated PBMCs, or as DNA extracted from either sample type. As to this clone: Its antigen is currently not known. Qualities for individual bases were not recorded, and no much larger clone is one base off.

The CDR3 goes from the cysteine to the phenylalanine over 15 residues. Only the CDR3 DNA stays, 45 bases, in frame from base 1. Sequences MNHEY (CDR1) and SVGAGI (CDR2) are obtained from the germline V gene. V is pared back by 0 bases and J by 1 base, with 9 bases lying between the germline termini. The TCR comes from a human donor in a cohort sampled during active COVID-19. The source material was peripheral blood. The chain uses TRBV6-5 and TRBJ1-1, with TRBD1 as a weak D call on 5 bases. The CDR3 region has the sequence CASSYSGRGNTEAFF. The nucleotide sequence reads as follows: TGTGCCAGCAGTTACTCGGGTAGGGGGAACACTGAAGCTTTCTTT.